The T cell receptor (beta chain) described here comes from a study of T cell responses to AZD1222 COVID-19 vaccine. Study summary: Samples with a second dose at about 4 or about 12 weeks were pooled together.

Study results and limitations: Spike-spanning, vaccine-associated CD4 TCRs were dominant at 160-218 and 743-854.

The table came from immunoSEQ multiplex PCR; TCRdb's copy has only in-frame clones and leaves some out. The data hold around 150,000 clones, with approximately 89% observed a single time. The V segment lost 4 bases and the J segment 5 bases; nucleotides outside the gene matches: 5. The CDR3 runs 15 residues. Per germline, CDR1 KGHDR and CDR2 SFDVKD. A remark on this clone: Its antigen is still unknown.

This receptor was taken from an adult in good health. The material was peripheral blood, obtained on day 0 of AZD1222 vaccination. The V gene is TRBV24-1, the J gene TRBJ2-7, with TRBD2 matching over 12 bases. The CDR3 sequence is CATSETSGSIHEQYF. Written as DNA, the CDR3 is TGTGCCACCAGTGAGACTAGCGGGAGTATCCACGAGCAGTACTTC.